These 18 T cell receptor beta chains were sequenced from one sample in a study of T cell responses to AZD1222 COVID-19 vaccine. Produced via immunoSEQ multiplex PCR; TCRdb's table is partial and in-frame only. The top ten clones hold about a sixth of a sample with 80,000 to 130,000 clones, roughly nine tenths of them seen once. The starting material was peripheral blood, obtained on day 0 of AZD1222 vaccination. These TCRs come from an adult in good health.

In this sample, this clone turned up once. The chain joins TRBV6-1 to TRBJ1-5; D is undetermined. The germline CDR1 and CDR2 sequences are MNHNS and SASEGT. V lost 4 bases to trimming and J lost 3 bases, with 16 bases between them. The CDR3 loop spans 16 amino acids. CDR3 residues: CASSGQPWENNQPQHF. The CDR3 DNA reads as TGTGCCAGCAGTGGCCAACCCTGGGAGAACAATCAGCCCCAGCATTTT.

Turning to this clone: Germline is not matched at one junction end, which may reflect a read error. The rearrangement uses TRBV29-1 and TRBJ2-1; TRBD2 matches at 8 bases. This CDR3 has 12 amino acids. The germline V gene has CDR1 SQVTM and CDR2 ANQGSEA. CDR3 in DNA: TGCAGCGTTGGGACTAGCTACGATGAGCAGTTCTTC. This translates into CSVGTSYDEQFF.

The chain links TRBV24-1 to TRBJ2-1; 12 bases fit TRBD2. The J segment lost 2 bases and the V segment lost 7 bases, leaving 8 bases of the junction unmatched. Germline CDR1 and CDR2: KGHDR and SFDVKD. This CDR3 region has 17 residues. CDR3 loop: CATSRLAGDSAYNEQFF. CDR3 sequence (DNA): TGTGCCACCAGCCGACTAGCGGGAGACTCGGCCTACAATGAGCAGTTCTTC.

The CDR3 coding sequence is TGTGCCTGGAGTATGGCAAACACACATGGCTACACCTTC. Translating gives CAWSMANTHGYTF. The rearrangement uses TRBV30 and TRBJ1-2; D unclear. Deletions cut 2 bases from V and 6 bases from J, with 13 bases between. CDR3 length equals 13 residues. The germline V gene encodes CDR1 GTSNPN and CDR2 SVGIG (reference sequence).

The chain's CDR3 is CASRSASLRQGIYNEQFF. Here the CDR3 DNA reads TGCGCCAGCAGATCTGCCTCCCTTAGACAGGGAATATACAATGAGCAGTTCTTC. The chain employs TRBV5-1 and TRBJ2-1; 7 bases are shared with TRBD1. From germline, CDR1 is SGHRS and CDR2 YFSETQ. There are 18 residues in the CDR3. V shed 5 bases, J shed 4 bases, and the junction held 18 bases outside the gene matches. Combining the CDR3 with reference TRBV5-1 and TRBJ2-1 gives the whole variable domain KAGVTQTPRYLIKTRGQQVTLSCSPISGHRSVSWYQQTPGQGLQFLFEYFSETQRNKGNFPGRFSGRQFSNSRSEMNVSTLELGDSALYLCASRSASLRQGIYNEQFFGPGTRLTVL.

The genes are TRBV12-3 or TRBV12-4 and TRBJ1-2; no clear D. The ends were cut back, 3 bases at V and 6 bases at J, with 11 bases in the middle. The CDR3 sequence is 13 residues long. The CDR3 protein is CASSFRQSNGYTF. As DNA, the CDR3 is TGTGCCAGCAGTTTTAGGCAGTCTAATGGCTACACCTTC.

The chain combines TRBV6-5 with TRBJ1-2; 7 bases map to TRBD1. The germline CDR1 and CDR2 sequences are MNHEY and SVGAGI. This CDR3 has 13 amino acids. V lost 6 bases, J lost 2 bases, and 3 bases stayed unmatched. The CDR3, as DNA: TGTGCCAGCAGGACAGGGACCAACTATGGCTACACCTTC. Translation: CASRTGTNYGYTF.

This chain joins TRBV7-9 and TRBJ1-2; D gene ambiguous. The CDR3 covers 14 residues. V was shortened by 5 bases and J by 0 bases, with 10 bases between the two germline ends. The germline V gene encodes CDR1 SEHNR and CDR2 FQNEAQ (reference sequence). In DNA, the CDR3 is TGTGCCAGCAGCCCCAGGACGTCTAACTATGGCTACACCTTC. Its protein product is CASSPRTSNYGYTF.

V is TRBV5-4 and J is TRBJ1-1; 9 bases agree with TRBD1. Germline CDR1 is SGHNT and CDR2 is YYREEE (reference sequence). With 0 bases clipped from V and 10 bases from J, the junction kept 4 bases outside the gene matches. This CDR3 comprises 13 residues. The CDR3 DNA follows: TGTGCCAGCAGCTTGGATGGGACAGGGTTAGCTTTCTTT. Translating gives CASSLDGTGLAFF.

The V and J genes are TRBV7-9 and TRBJ2-5, with 8 bases identical to TRBD2. This CDR3 spans 13 amino acids. The J segment lost 3 bases and the V segment lost 7 bases, leaving 4 bases of the junction unmatched. Germline V gives CDR1 SEHNR, CDR2 FQNEAQ (reference sequence). Here the CDR3 DNA reads TGTGCCAGCACCATTAGCGGGAAAGAGACCCAGTACTTC. It encodes CASTISGKETQYF.

The chain recombines TRBV3-1 (or the pseudogene TRBV3-2) with TRBJ1-1; tentatively, D is TRBD1 (5 bases). V was shortened by 6 bases and J by 1 base, with 9 bases between the two germline ends. The germline V gene encodes CDR1 LGHDT and CDR2 YNNKEL (reference sequence). The CDR3 length is 13 residues. This chain's CDR3 is CASSRTGNTEAFF. In DNA form, the CDR3 reads TGTGCCAGCAGTCGAACAGGGAACACTGAAGCTTTCTTT.

V and J are TRBV6-5 and TRBJ2-1; 10 nucleotides line up with TRBD2. V gave up 8 bases and J gave up 3 bases; unmatched junction bases: 4. Germline CDR1 MNHEY, CDR2 SVGAGI. The CDR3 loop spans 14 amino acids. The CDR3, as DNA: TGTGCCAGCGAGGGACTAGCGCGCTACAATGAGCAGTTCTTC. Translation: CASEGLARYNEQFF.

The chain has TRBV28 and TRBJ1-4; D is perhaps TRBD1 (5 bases). The CDR3 is made up of 15 amino acids. Trimming stripped 4 bases from V and 4 bases from J, with 13 bases between. Germline lookup yields CDR1 MDHEN and CDR2 SYDVKM. The CDR3 bases are TGTGCCAGCAGTTCGCAGGGCGCGGGTAATGAAAAACTGTTTTTT. Translated, it gives CASSSQGAGNEKLFF.

The CDR3 is CASSRAGSSYNEQFF. DNA of the CDR3: TGTGCCAGCAGCCGAGCGGGTAGCTCCTACAATGAGCAGTTCTTC. The chain recombines TRBV3-1 (or the pseudogene TRBV3-2) with TRBJ2-1; D possibly corresponds to TRBD2 (6 bases). Germline loops: CDR1 LGHDT, CDR2 YNNKEL (reference sequence). V was cut by 4 bases and J by 0 bases, with 10 bases left in between. The CDR3 is made up of 15 amino acids.

The chain employs TRBV19 and TRBJ1-5; TRBD1 might be the D (5 bases). V shed 5 bases and J shed 6 bases, with 11 bases lying between them. Germline loops: CDR1 LNHDA, CDR2 SQIVND (reference sequence). The CDR3 spans 13 residues. CDR3 DNA sequence: TGTGCCAGTAGTCCCAGGGTTTTTCAGCCCCAGCATTTT. It specifies CASSPRVFQPQHF.

The gene calls are TRBV6-5 and TRBJ2-7; 14 nucleotides agree with TRBD2. The CDR3 spans 16 residues. Germline lookup yields CDR1 MNHEY and CDR2 SVGAGI. Germline trimming cut 4 bases from V and 3 bases from J; bases unmatched to any gene: 5. Here the CDR3 DNA reads TGTGCCAGCAGTTGGGCAGGACTAGCGGGAGGCTACGAGCAGTACTTC. Amino acids: CASSWAGLAGGYEQYF.

The chain joins TRBV19 to TRBJ1-6; D perhaps matches TRBD1 (6 bases). V was trimmed by 8 bases and J by 7 bases, leaving 12 bases between them. The CDR3 loop spans 13 amino acids. In germline, CDR1 is LNHDA, CDR2 SQIVND (reference sequence). The CDR3 here is CASGGGRNSPLHF. The CDR3 DNA reads as TGTGCCAGTGGAGGGGGAAGGAATTCACCCCTCCACTTT.

The J gene is TRBJ2-7, the V gene TRBV24-1; D possibly uses TRBD1 or TRBD2 (5 bases each). The CDR3 is 13 amino acids. V gave up 4 bases and J gave up 7 bases, with 13 bases separating them. Germline V CDR1 and CDR2: KGHDR, SFDVKD. The DNA of the CDR3 is TGTGCCACCAGTGAGGGGTCAGAGGGGGAGCAGTACTTC. Its translation is CATSEGSEGEQYF.